This is a list of T cell receptor beta chains from one sample in a study of Graves' ophthalmopathy and Graves' hyperthyroidism. TCRdb processed the multiplex PCR reads anew with MiXCR; each CDR3 protein has one entry. The data hold about half a million distinct CDR3 sequences, with roughly 14% observed a single time. Sequencing was done on a sample of blood. The receptors stem from a woman aged 25 to 45 with Graves' ophthalmopathy. The CDR3 runs from the conserved cysteine through the conserved F or W. Each record gives: CDR3 protein, CDR3 DNA, D gene, V gene, J gene, clone size. A D gene is named only where the DNA matches it firmly. The size of a clone is reported for some rows only, either as once, few or many, or as a class for expanded clones.

CDR3aa: CASSLLTYEQYF
CDR3nt: TGTGCCAGCAGCTTATTGACCTACGAGCAGTACTTC
d_gene: .
v_gene: TRBV11-2
j_gene: TRBJ2-7
abundance: many

CDR3aa: CASSLTPFYEQYF
CDR3nt: TGTGCCAGCAGCCTGACTCCATTCTACGAGCAGTACTTC
d_gene: .
v_gene: TRBV11-3
j_gene: TRBJ2-7
abundance: .

CDR3aa: CSARAGTSNTGELFF
CDR3nt: TGCAGTGCTAGAGCAGGGACTAGTAACACCGGGGAGCTGTTTTTT
d_gene: TRBD2
v_gene: TRBV20-1
j_gene: TRBJ2-2
abundance: many

CDR3aa: CASSYVAGGANTEAFF
CDR3nt: TGTGCCAGCAGTTACGTAGCGGGGGGCGCGAACACTGAAGCTTTCTTT
d_gene: .
v_gene: TRBV6-5
j_gene: TRBJ1-1
abundance: .

CDR3aa: CASSFSANYGYTF
CDR3nt: TGTGCCAGCAGTTTCTCGGCAAACTATGGCTACACCTTC
d_gene: .
v_gene: TRBV12-3/TRBV12-4
j_gene: TRBJ1-2
abundance: many

CDR3aa: CSASRVVETQYF
CDR3nt: TGCAGTGCTAGTAGGGTTGTGGAGACCCAGTACTTC
d_gene: .
v_gene: TRBV20-1
j_gene: TRBJ2-5
abundance: .

CDR3aa: CASRNPGQGVFYSNQPQHF
CDR3nt: TGTGCCAGCAGGAACCCGGGACAGGGGGTCTTTTATAGCAATCAGCCCCAGCATTTT
d_gene: TRBD1
v_gene: TRBV28
j_gene: TRBJ1-5
abundance: few

CDR3aa: CASSYPGRLGETQYF
CDR3nt: TGTGCCAGCAGTTATCCGGGACGTCTTGGAGAGACCCAGTACTTC
d_gene: .
v_gene: TRBV6-2/TRBV6-3
j_gene: TRBJ2-5
abundance: many

CDR3aa: CASSEDRDTGELFF
CDR3nt: TGTGCCAGCAGTGAGGACAGGGACACCGGGGAGCTGTTTTTT
d_gene: TRBD1
v_gene: TRBV6-4
j_gene: TRBJ2-2
abundance: many

CDR3aa: CSVLTGVGDEQYF
CDR3nt: TGCAGCGTTCTTACAGGGGTAGGGGACGAGCAGTACTTC
d_gene: TRBD1
v_gene: TRBV29-1
j_gene: TRBJ2-7
abundance: .

CDR3aa: CASSKWASGGVGETQYF
CDR3nt: TGTGCCAGCAGCAAGTGGGCTAGCGGGGGGGTCGGGGAGACCCAGTACTTC
d_gene: TRBD2
v_gene: TRBV11-2
j_gene: TRBJ2-5
abundance: many

CDR3aa: CASSQGVSTQYF
CDR3nt: TGTGCCAGCAGCCAAGGGGTGTCAACGCAGTACTTC
d_gene: .
v_gene: TRBV3-1
j_gene: TRBJ2-7
abundance: few

CDR3aa: CASSVPSGTGTPLRPYGYTF
CDR3nt: TGTGCCAGCAGCGTCCCCTCCGGGACAGGGACCCCCCTCCGTCCTTATGGCTACACCTTC
d_gene: TRBD1
v_gene: TRBV9
j_gene: TRBJ1-2
abundance: few

CDR3aa: CASLRVSSYEQYF
CDR3nt: TGTGCCAGCCTGCGGGTTAGCTCCTACGAGCAGTACTTC
d_gene: .
v_gene: TRBV7-3
j_gene: TRBJ2-7
abundance: many

CDR3aa: CAGRVSSTGELFF
CDR3nt: TGTGCCGGCAGGGTGTCGAGCACCGGGGAGCTGTTTTTT
d_gene: .
v_gene: TRBV19
j_gene: TRBJ2-2
abundance: .

CDR3aa: CASRPTGENSPLHF
CDR3nt: TGTGCCAGCAGACCGACAGGGGAAAATTCACCCCTCCACTTT
d_gene: TRBD1
v_gene: TRBV6-1
j_gene: TRBJ1-6
abundance: many

CDR3aa: CASSPRTGTNTEAFF
CDR3nt: TGTGCCAGCAGTCCCCGGACAGGAACGAACACTGAAGCTTTCTTT
d_gene: TRBD1
v_gene: TRBV27
j_gene: TRBJ1-1
abundance: many

CDR3aa: CASSLGTTNTEAFF
CDR3nt: TGTGCCAGCAGTTTAGGGACCACAAACACTGAAGCTTTCTTT
d_gene: .
v_gene: TRBV12-3/TRBV12-4
j_gene: TRBJ1-1
abundance: many

CDR3aa: CASSTRLGPKQPQHF
CDR3nt: TGTGCCAGTAGTACCCGTCTGGGGCCGAAGCAGCCCCAGCATTTT
d_gene: .
v_gene: TRBV19
j_gene: TRBJ1-5
abundance: few

CDR3aa: CAWSRDRGSNQPQHF
CDR3nt: TGTGCCTGGAGCCGGGACAGGGGGAGCAATCAGCCCCAGCATTTT
d_gene: TRBD1
v_gene: TRBV30
j_gene: TRBJ1-5
abundance: few

CDR3aa: CASSEYRLDSRNGYTF
CDR3nt: TGTGCCAGCAGTGAATATAGGTTGGACAGTAGAAATGGCTACACCTTC
d_gene: .
v_gene: TRBV6-1
j_gene: TRBJ1-2
abundance: many

CDR3aa: CASSFFGTAGLAKNIQYF
CDR3nt: TGTGCCAGCAGTTTTTTCGGGACCGCGGGACTAGCCAAAAACATTCAGTACTTC
d_gene: .
v_gene: TRBV28
j_gene: TRBJ2-4
abundance: many

CDR3aa: CSARPTEQPQHF
CDR3nt: TGCAGTGCTAGACCGACAGAGCAGCCCCAGCATTTT
d_gene: .
v_gene: TRBV20-1
j_gene: TRBJ1-5
abundance: few

CDR3aa: CASRPRPKQGMRTQYF
CDR3nt: TGTGCCAGCAGACCCCGCCCAAAACAGGGGATGAGGACCCAGTACTTC
d_gene: TRBD1
v_gene: TRBV28
j_gene: TRBJ2-5
abundance: many

CDR3aa: CAWTLRGLRNTIYF
CDR3nt: TGTGCCTGGACCCTTAGGGGGCTAAGAAACACCATATATTTT
d_gene: TRBD1
v_gene: TRBV30
j_gene: TRBJ1-3
abundance: many

CDR3aa: CAISESFEQYF
CDR3nt: TGTGCCATCAGTGAGTCCTTTGAGCAGTACTTC
d_gene: .
v_gene: TRBV10-3
j_gene: TRBJ2-7
abundance: many

CDR3aa: CATSSSGTVKPETQYF
CDR3nt: TGTGCCACCAGCAGCTCCGGGACAGTAAAACCAGAGACCCAGTACTTC
d_gene: TRBD1
v_gene: TRBV15
j_gene: TRBJ2-5
abundance: .

CDR3aa: CASTTYLNTEAFF
CDR3nt: TGTGCCAGCACCACTTACTTGAACACTGAAGCTTTCTTT
d_gene: .
v_gene: TRBV6-5
j_gene: TRBJ1-1
abundance: many

CDR3aa: CASSQSPDQPQHF
CDR3nt: TGTGCCAGCAGCCAGTCCCCGGATCAGCCCCAGCATTTT
d_gene: .
v_gene: TRBV11-2
j_gene: TRBJ1-5
abundance: few

CDR3aa: CATSDIQIMGETQYF
CDR3nt: TGTGCCACCAGTGACATCCAGATTATGGGAGAGACCCAGTACTTC
d_gene: .
v_gene: TRBV24-1
j_gene: TRBJ2-5
abundance: many

CDR3aa: CASLRGRDQETQYF
CDR3nt: TGTGCCAGTTTACGGGGGAGAGACCAAGAGACCCAGTACTTC
d_gene: .
v_gene: TRBV28
j_gene: TRBJ2-5
abundance: many

CDR3aa: CASSHGGTAYTEAFF
CDR3nt: TGTGCCAGCAGCCATGGGGGGACGGCCTACACTGAAGCTTTCTTT
d_gene: .
v_gene: TRBV2
j_gene: TRBJ1-1
abundance: .

CDR3aa: CASSLHWGGRGTGELFF
CDR3nt: TGTGCCAGCAGCCTCCACTGGGGCGGGAGAGGCACCGGGGAGCTGTTTTTT
d_gene: TRBD2
v_gene: TRBV11-2
j_gene: TRBJ2-2
abundance: many

CDR3aa: CASSAQTSGVFSYEQYF
CDR3nt: TGTGCCAGCAGCGCACAGACTAGCGGGGTCTTCTCCTACGAGCAGTACTTC
d_gene: TRBD2
v_gene: TRBV11-2
j_gene: TRBJ2-7
abundance: many

CDR3aa: CASSNRGSTEAFF
CDR3nt: TGTGCCAGTAGCAACAGGGGTAGCACTGAAGCTTTCTTT
d_gene: TRBD1
v_gene: TRBV19
j_gene: TRBJ1-1
abundance: few

CDR3aa: CASSSGPTPYEQYF
CDR3nt: TGTGCCAGCAGTTCGGGACCTACCCCCTACGAGCAGTACTTC
d_gene: .
v_gene: TRBV12-3/TRBV12-4
j_gene: TRBJ2-7
abundance: .

CDR3aa: CASSTRQATPLFSYGYTF
CDR3nt: TGTGCCAGTAGTACCCGACAGGCTACTCCTCTATTTTCTTATGGCTACACCTTC
d_gene: .
v_gene: TRBV19
j_gene: TRBJ1-2
abundance: many

CDR3aa: CASSLGPGPRGTEAFF
CDR3nt: TGCGCCAGCAGCTTGGGGCCAGGGCCACGGGGCACTGAAGCTTTCTTT
d_gene: .
v_gene: TRBV5-1
j_gene: TRBJ1-1
abundance: .

CDR3aa: CASSSLPGGGISYEQYF
CDR3nt: TGTGCCAGCAGCTCCCTGCCCGGCGGGGGGATCTCCTACGAGCAGTACTTC
d_gene: TRBD2
v_gene: TRBV11-2
j_gene: TRBJ2-7
abundance: .

CDR3aa: CSVEETEAFF
CDR3nt: TGCAGCGTTGAAGAGACTGAAGCTTTCTTT
d_gene: .
v_gene: TRBV29-1
j_gene: TRBJ1-1
abundance: many